This TCR beta chain was observed in a study of T-cell memory formation after mild COVID-19. Study-level information: The TCR clusters were mostly specific to one donor. Study results and limitations: Shrinking CD4+ clones resided mostly in CM and EM, and CD8+ ones in EMRA.

This clonotype was seen only a few times. The antigen is not known. TCRdb re-called the 5' RACE reads through MiXCR, storing one row per CDR3 protein. The sample has about 560,000 distinct CDR3 sequences, 18% seen once. The V and J ends lost 1 base and 1 base respectively, with 7 bases between them. Germline assignment: CDR1 MGHRA and CDR2 YSYEKL. This CDR3 comprises 14 residues. The receptor was isolated from an adult woman who had mild COVID-19 (a few samples of this study predate the infection). Cell type and time point are not known. Specimen: PBMCs or a T cell subset sorted from them (not recorded which). V is TRBV4-1 and J is TRBJ1-1; D remains unclear. CDR3 amino acids: CASSQAGPNTEAFF. CDR3 nucleotides: TGCGCCAGCAGCCAAGCAGGTCCGAACACTGAAGCTTTCTTT.